A single sample is the source of the 6 T cell receptor beta chains below, sequenced in a study of CD8 T cells in Susac syndrome. Reverse transcription of roughly 0.5 to 1 ug RNA was carried out with random hexamers. TCRdb passed the immunoSEQ multiplex PCR reads through MiXCR, listing each CDR3 protein once. Of roughly 250,000 distinct CDR3 sequences listed, 90% to 96% are singletons. The source material was CD4+ T cells from PBMCs. Receptors originate from a human donor with Susac syndrome.

There are a few counts of this clonotype. The chain recombines TRBV29-1 with TRBJ2-7, with D perhaps matching TRBD2 (7 bases). Germline loops: CDR1 SQVTM, CDR2 ANQGSEA. Trimming took 1 base from V and 2 from J, leaving 12 bases between them. CDR3 length equals 14 residues. The CDR3 loop reads CSVEVRGGTYEQYF. The CDR3 nucleotides read TGCAGCGTTGAAGTGAGGGGGGGGACCTACGAGCAGTACTTC.

The chain carries TRBV15 and TRBJ2-2, with TRBD2 matching 13 bases. With V trimmed by 7 bases and J by 2 bases, 4 bases remained unmatched. From germline, CDR1 is LNHNV and CDR2 YYDKDF (reference sequence). The CDR3 has 16 residues. The CDR3 nucleotides are TGTGCCACCATGAGGGGACTAGCGGGAAACACCGGGGAGCTGTTTTTT. The encoded protein is CATMRGLAGNTGELFF.

Only one count was recorded for this clonotype. The J gene is TRBJ2-3, the V gene TRBV20-1; 9 bases are a match to TRBD2. CDR1 and CDR2 (germline): DFQATT, SNEGSKA (reference sequence). Trimming cost V 0 bases and J 4 bases; bases outside gene matches: 5. The CDR3 extends over 15 amino acids. The CDR3 loop is CSARDRGGRADTQYF. DNA of the CDR3: TGCAGTGCTAGAGATCGGGGCGGGAGGGCAGATACGCAGTATTTT.

This chain links TRBV20-1 with TRBJ2-5, with 9 positions matching TRBD2. V lost 2 bases and J lost 2; bases outside the gene matches: 6. CDR1 and CDR2 (germline): DFQATT, SNEGSKA (reference sequence). The CDR3 consists of 15 residues. CDR3 nucleotides: TGCAGTGCTAGACACCCAGCGGGAGGACAAGAGACCCAGTACTTC. Translating it yields CSARHPAGGQETQYF.

The chain links TRBV30 to TRBJ2-5, with TRBD2 identical over 7 bases. The CDR3 is 14 amino acids. Looked up from germline, CDR1 is GTSNPN and CDR2 is SVGIG (reference sequence). Trimming at V came to 0 bases and at J to 4 bases, leaving 5 bases not matched to a gene. CDR3: CAWSVSGKGETQYF. CDR3 in DNA: TGTGCCTGGAGTGTAAGCGGGAAGGGAGAGACCCAGTACTTC.

V is TRBV29-1 and J is TRBJ2-7, with 7 bases fitting TRBD1. The junction had 16 bases not matched to a gene; V was cut back by 4 bases and J by 1 base. Germline CDR1 reads SQVTM; CDR2 reads ANQGSEA. This CDR3 is 17 amino acids long. CDR3 loop: CSVGGQVQGQGSYEQYF. CDR3 sequence (DNA): TGCAGCGTTGGAGGACAGGTCCAGGGTCAAGGATCCTACGAGCAGTACTTC.